The clone carrying this T cell receptor beta chain showed up just a few times. As yet, its antigen is unknown. This record belongs to a study of blood T cells in healthy people across ages. Individuals who donated were healthy Caucasians from Russia aged about 6 to 90. The extraction recovered at least 6 micrograms of total RNA per sample. Notes on the study in general: Estimates drawn from one million T cells were deemed to understate diversity.

V lost 5 bases and J lost 4; bases outside the gene matches: 11. The germline gives CDR1 ENHRY, CDR2 SYGVKD. The CDR3 is 17 residues long. Through a sample-barcoded 5' primer and a J-beta primer mix, a second PCR was run for roughly 7 to 11 cycles. One entry per CDR3 protein results from TCRdb running MiXCR on the 5' RACE reads. The table lists 1.5 million or so distinct CDR3 sequences, 42% of them singletons, with approximately 7.9% in the top ten. This sequence was found in a woman between 18 and 29 years old in good health. The rearrangement links TRBV10-3 to TRBJ2-2; TRBD2 matches at 9 bases. Input material: blood. DNA of the CDR3: TGTGCCATCAGTCTCCCGCCTGCTAGCGGGGTCACCGGGGAGCTGTTTTTT. It translates to CAISLPPASGVTGELFF.